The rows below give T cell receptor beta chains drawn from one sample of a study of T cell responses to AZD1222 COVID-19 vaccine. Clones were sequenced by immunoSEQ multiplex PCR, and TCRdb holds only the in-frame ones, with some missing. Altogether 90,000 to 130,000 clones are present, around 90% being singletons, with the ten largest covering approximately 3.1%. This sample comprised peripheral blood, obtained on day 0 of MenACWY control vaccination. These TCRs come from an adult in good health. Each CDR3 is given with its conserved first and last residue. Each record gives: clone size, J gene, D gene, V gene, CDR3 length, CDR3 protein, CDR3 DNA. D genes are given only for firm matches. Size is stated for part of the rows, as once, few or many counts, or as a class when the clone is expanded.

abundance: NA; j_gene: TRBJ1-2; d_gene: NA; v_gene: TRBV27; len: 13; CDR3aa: CASRPHQVYGYTF; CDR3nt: TGTGCCAGCAGACCTCATCAGGTGTATGGCTACACCTTC
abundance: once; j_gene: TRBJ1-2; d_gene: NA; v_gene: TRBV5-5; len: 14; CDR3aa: CASSLMGEAHGYTF; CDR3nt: TGTGCCAGCAGCTTGATGGGGGAGGCGCATGGCTACACCTTC
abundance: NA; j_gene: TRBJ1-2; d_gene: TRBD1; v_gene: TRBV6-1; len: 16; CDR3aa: CASTEQIPQGADGYTF; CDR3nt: TGTGCCAGCACTGAACAGATACCACAGGGGGCGGATGGCTACACCTTC
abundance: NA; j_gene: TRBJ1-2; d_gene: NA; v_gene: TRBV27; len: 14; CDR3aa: CASSLYPIGPGYTF; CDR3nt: TGTGCCAGCAGTTTGTACCCCATTGGGCCTGGCTACACCTTC
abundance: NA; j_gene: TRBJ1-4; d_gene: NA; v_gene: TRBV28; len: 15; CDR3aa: CASRPDGATNEKLFF; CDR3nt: TGTGCCAGCAGACCGGACGGTGCAACTAATGAAAAACTGTTTTTT
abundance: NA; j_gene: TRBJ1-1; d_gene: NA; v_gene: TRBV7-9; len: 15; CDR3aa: CASSLAGSVNTEAFF; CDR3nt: TGTGCCAGCAGCTTAGCGGGAAGCGTTAACACTGAAGCTTTCTTT
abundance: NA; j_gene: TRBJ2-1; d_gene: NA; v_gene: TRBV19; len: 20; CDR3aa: CASSNVWSPQGTKSYNEQFF; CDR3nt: TGTGCCAGTAGTAACGTCTGGTCACCGCAGGGAACTAAATCCTACAATGAGCAGTTCTTC
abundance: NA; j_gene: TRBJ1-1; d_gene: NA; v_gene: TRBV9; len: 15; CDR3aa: CASSVGGPGYTEAFF; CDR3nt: TGTGCCAGCAGCGTAGGTGGACCAGGGTACACTGAAGCTTTCTTT
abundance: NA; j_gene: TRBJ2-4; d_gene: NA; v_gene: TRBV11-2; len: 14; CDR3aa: CASSLAGAKNIQYF; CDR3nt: TGTGCCAGCAGCCTAGCAGGGGCCAAAAACATTCAGTACTTC
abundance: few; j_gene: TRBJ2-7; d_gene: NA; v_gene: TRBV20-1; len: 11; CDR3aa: CSALRAYEQYF; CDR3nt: TGCAGTGCCCTTAGGGCCTACGAGCAGTACTTC
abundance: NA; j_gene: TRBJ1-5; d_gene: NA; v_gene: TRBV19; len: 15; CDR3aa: CASSIPGQNNQPQHF; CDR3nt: TGTGCCAGTAGTATCCCCGGACAGAACAATCAGCCCCAGCATTTT
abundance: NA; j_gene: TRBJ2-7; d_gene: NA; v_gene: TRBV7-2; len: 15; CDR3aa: CASSLVGGLAYEQYF; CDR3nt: TGTGCCAGCAGCTTAGTAGGCGGCCTGGCCTACGAGCAGTACTTC
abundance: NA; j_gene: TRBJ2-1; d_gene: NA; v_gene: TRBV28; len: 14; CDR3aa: CASNGNWPYNEQFF; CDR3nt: TGTGCCAGCAATGGGAACTGGCCCTACAATGAGCAGTTCTTC
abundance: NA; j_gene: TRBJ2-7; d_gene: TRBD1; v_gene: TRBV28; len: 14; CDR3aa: CASSLGQGAGEQYF; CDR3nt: TGTGCCAGCAGTTTAGGTCAGGGGGCGGGCGAGCAGTACTTC
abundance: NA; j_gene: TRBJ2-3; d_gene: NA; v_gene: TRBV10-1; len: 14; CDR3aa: CASSGRPGTDTQYF; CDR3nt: TGCGCCAGCTCAGGGCGACCAGGCACAGATACGCAGTATTTT
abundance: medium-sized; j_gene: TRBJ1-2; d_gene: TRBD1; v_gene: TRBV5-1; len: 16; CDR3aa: CASSMFWDSSYYGYTF; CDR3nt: TGCGCCAGCAGTATGTTCTGGGACAGTTCCTACTATGGCTACACCTTC
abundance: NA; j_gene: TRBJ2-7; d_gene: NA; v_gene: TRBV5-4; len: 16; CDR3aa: CASSLDQASVAYEQYF; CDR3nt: TGTGCCAGCAGCTTGGATCAGGCTAGCGTAGCCTACGAGCAGTACTTC
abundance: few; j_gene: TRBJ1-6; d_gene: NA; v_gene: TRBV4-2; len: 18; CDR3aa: CASSQESQGLYYNSPLHF; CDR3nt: TGTGCCAGCAGCCAAGAATCGCAGGGGTTGTACTATAATTCACCCCTCCACTTT
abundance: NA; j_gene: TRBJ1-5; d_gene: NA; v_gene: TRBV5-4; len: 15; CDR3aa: CASSLGGQVNQPQHF; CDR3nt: TGTGCCAGCAGCTTGGGGGGACAAGTCAATCAGCCCCAGCATTTT
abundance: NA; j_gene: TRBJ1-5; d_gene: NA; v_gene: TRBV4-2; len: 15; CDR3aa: CASSQEQGTNQPQHF; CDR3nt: TGTGCCAGCAGCCAAGAACAGGGAACCAATCAGCCCCAGCATTTT
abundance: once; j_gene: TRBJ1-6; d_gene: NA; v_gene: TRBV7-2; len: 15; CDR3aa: CASSLIQGGVSPLHF; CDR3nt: TGTGCCAGCAGCTTAATTCAAGGAGGGGTCTCACCCCTCCACTTT
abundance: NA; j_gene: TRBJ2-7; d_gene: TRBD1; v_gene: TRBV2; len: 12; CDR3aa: CASGQGGYEQYF; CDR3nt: TGTGCCAGCGGACAGGGAGGCTACGAGCAGTACTTC
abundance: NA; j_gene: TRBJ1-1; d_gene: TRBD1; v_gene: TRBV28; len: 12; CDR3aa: CASSGQGTEAFF; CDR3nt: TGTGCCAGCAGTGGACAGGGCACTGAAGCTTTCTTT
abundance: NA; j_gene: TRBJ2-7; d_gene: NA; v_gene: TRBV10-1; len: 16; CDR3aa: CASSEVPLRSSYEQYF; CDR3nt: TGCGCCAGCAGTGAGGTTCCACTGAGGAGCTCCTACGAGCAGTACTTC
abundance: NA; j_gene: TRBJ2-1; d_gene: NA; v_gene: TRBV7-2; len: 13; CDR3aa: CASSLDREDEQFF; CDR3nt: TGTGCCAGCAGCTTAGACAGGGAAGATGAGCAGTTCTTC
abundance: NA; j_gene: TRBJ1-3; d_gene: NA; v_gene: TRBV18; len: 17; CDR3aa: CASSRTVTASSGNTIYF; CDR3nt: TGTGCCAGCTCCCGGACCGTGACAGCGAGCTCTGGAAACACCATATATTTT
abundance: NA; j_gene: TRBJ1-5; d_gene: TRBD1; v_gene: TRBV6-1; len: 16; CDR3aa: CASSAPRTGRNQPQHF; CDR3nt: TGTGCCAGCAGTGCCCCTCGGACAGGGCGCAATCAGCCCCAGCATTTT
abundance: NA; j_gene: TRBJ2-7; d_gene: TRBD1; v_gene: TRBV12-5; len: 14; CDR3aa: CASGTRQGGYEQYF; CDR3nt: TGTGCTAGTGGTACCCGACAGGGTGGCTACGAGCAGTACTTC
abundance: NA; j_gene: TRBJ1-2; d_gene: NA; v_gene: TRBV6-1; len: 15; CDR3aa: CASKSSSSLLYGYTF; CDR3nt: TGTGCCAGCAAATCATCCTCCAGTCTCCTCTATGGCTACACCTTC
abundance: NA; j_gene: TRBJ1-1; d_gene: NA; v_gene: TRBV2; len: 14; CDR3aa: CASGILSGGTEAFF; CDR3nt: TGTGCCAGCGGGATCCTGTCGGGGGGGACTGAAGCTTTCTTT
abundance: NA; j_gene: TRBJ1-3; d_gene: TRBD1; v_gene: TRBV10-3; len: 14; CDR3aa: CAIRELDRENTIYF; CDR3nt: TGTGCCATCAGGGAACTGGACAGGGAGAACACCATATATTTT
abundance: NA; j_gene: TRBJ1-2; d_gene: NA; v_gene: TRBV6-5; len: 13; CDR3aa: CASSYKSTYGYTF; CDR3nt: TGTGCCAGCAGTTACAAGTCTACCTATGGCTACACCTTC
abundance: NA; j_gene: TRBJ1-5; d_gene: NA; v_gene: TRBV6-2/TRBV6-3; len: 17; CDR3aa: CASSSGPMGYSNQPQHF; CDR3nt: TGTGCCAGCAGTTCCGGCCCAATGGGGTATAGCAATCAGCCCCAGCATTTT
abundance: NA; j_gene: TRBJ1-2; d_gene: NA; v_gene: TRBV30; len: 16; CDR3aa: CAWESLWTQRNYGYTF; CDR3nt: TGTGCCTGGGAGTCATTATGGACCCAACGAAACTATGGCTACACCTTC
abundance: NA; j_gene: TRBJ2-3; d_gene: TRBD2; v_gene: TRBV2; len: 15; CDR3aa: CASSGLAGSTDTQYF; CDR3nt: TGTGCCAGCAGTGGACTAGCGGGGAGCACAGATACGCAGTATTTT
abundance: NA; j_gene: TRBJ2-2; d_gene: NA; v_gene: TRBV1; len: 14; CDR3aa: CTRRRDRGAGELFF; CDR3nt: TGCACCAGACGACGGGACAGGGGTGCCGGGGAGCTGTTTTTT
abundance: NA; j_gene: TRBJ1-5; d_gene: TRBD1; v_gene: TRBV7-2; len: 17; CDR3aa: CASSLSTGYYSNQPQHF; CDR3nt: TGTGCCAGCAGTCTCTCGACAGGGTACTATAGCAATCAGCCCCAGCATTTT
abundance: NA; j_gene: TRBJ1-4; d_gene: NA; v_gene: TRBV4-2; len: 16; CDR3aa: CASSQDPGLDNEKLFF; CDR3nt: TGTGCCAGCAGCCAAGACCCGGGACTCGATAATGAAAAACTGTTTTTT
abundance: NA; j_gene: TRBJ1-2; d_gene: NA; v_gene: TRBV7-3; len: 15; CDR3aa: CASSPSGPGGRGYTF; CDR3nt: TGTGCCAGCAGCCCAAGTGGCCCTGGAGGTCGTGGCTACACCTTC
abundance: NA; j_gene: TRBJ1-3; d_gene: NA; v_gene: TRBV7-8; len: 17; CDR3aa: CASSYIRGRHSGNTIYF; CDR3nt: TGTGCCAGCAGCTATATCCGGGGCAGGCACTCTGGAAACACCATATATTTT
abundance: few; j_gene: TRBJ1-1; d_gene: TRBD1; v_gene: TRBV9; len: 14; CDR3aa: CASSAGDRNTEAFF; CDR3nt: TGTGCCAGCAGCGCCGGGGACAGAAACACTGAAGCTTTCTTT
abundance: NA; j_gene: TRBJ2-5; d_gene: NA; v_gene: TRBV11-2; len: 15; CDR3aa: CASSLGSGAGETQYF; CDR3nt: TGTGCCAGCAGCTTAGGCTCAGGGGCGGGTGAGACCCAGTACTTC
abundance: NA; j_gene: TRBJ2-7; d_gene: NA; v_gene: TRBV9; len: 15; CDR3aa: CASSVDGTAVYEQYF; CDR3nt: TGTGCCAGCAGCGTAGATGGGACGGCAGTCTACGAGCAGTACTTC
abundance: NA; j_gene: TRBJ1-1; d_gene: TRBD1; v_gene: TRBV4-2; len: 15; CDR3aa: CASSQWGQGAPEAFF; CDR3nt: TGTGCCAGCAGCCAGTGGGGACAGGGGGCCCCTGAAGCTTTCTTT
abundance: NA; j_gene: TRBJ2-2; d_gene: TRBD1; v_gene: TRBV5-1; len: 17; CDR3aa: CASSPRTGIHVDGELFF; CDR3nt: TGCGCCAGCAGCCCCCGGACAGGCATTCACGTGGACGGGGAGCTGTTTTTT
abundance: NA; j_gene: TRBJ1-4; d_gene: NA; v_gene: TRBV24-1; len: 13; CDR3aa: CATSDLGEEKLFF; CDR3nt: TGTGCCACCAGTGATTTGGGCGAAGAAAAACTGTTTTTT
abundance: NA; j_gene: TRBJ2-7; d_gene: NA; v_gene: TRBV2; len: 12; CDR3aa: CASSGYKSEQYF; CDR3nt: TGTGCCAGCAGTGGTTATAAAAGCGAGCAGTACTTC
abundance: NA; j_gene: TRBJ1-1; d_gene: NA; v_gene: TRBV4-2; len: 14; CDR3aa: CASSRTGEGTEAFF; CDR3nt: TGTGCCAGCAGCCGAACAGGAGAGGGCACTGAAGCTTTCTTT
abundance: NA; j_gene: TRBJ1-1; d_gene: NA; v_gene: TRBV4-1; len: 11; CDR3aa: CASRWSTEAFF; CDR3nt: TGCGCCAGCAGATGGTCGACTGAAGCTTTCTTT
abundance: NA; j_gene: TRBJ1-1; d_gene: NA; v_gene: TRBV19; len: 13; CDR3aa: CASSRRGITEAFF; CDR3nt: TGTGCCAGTAGTCGACGGGGAATCACTGAAGCTTTCTTT